These 3 T cell receptor beta chains share one sample of origin, sequenced in a study of CD8+ T cells in alopecia areata. The sequencing template was cDNA reverse transcribed from extracted RNA. The assay was immunoSEQ multiplex PCR, and TCRdb's table has in-frame clones only and misses some. The sample includes 98,000 or so clones, approximately 59% of them seen just once. Sequenced sample: CD8+ T cells sorted from blood. The receptors shown here come from a human donor in good health.

The sample holds one count of this clone. V gene TRBV6-5 combines with J gene TRBJ1-1, with 7 bases lining up with TRBD1. Germline V CDR1 and CDR2: MNHEY, SVGAGI. The CDR3 length is 13 residues. The ends lost 2 bases at V and 4 bases at J; junction bases unmatched: 1. CDR3: CASSYQGGTEAFF. The CDR3 bases are TGTGCCAGCAGTTACCAGGGGGGCACTGAAGCTTTCTTT.

Concerning this clone itself: Other DNA variants within this sample encode the same CDR3. This chain joins TRBV9 and TRBJ2-2; D gene unclear. The germline CDR1 and CDR2 sequences are SGDLS and YYNGEE. V lost 4 bases and J 0 bases, leaving 1 base between the germline ends. The CDR3 contains 12 residues. The CDR3 protein is CASSPNTGELFF. Written as DNA, the CDR3 is TGTGCCAGCAGCCCGAACACCGGGGAGCTGTTTTTT.

The rearrangement uses TRBV28 and TRBJ2-7; 11 positions agree with TRBD2. V shed 3 bases and J 0 bases; nucleotides not matched to a gene: 7. This CDR3 spans 17 amino acids. The V gene's germline CDR1 is MDHEN and CDR2 SYDVKM. The DNA of the CDR3 is TGTGCCAGCAGTTTCGGGACTAGCGGTTGGAGCTCCTACGAGCAGTACTTC. Translation gives CASSFGTSGWSSYEQYF.